The following is a T cell receptor (beta chain) sequence with its context. The study recruited people aged roughly 18 to 95 years across about two dozen US areas. Participants reported their clinical history, and cohort assignment relied on those reports. This specimen belongs to a study of blood T cell repertoires in COVID-19. On the study more broadly: COVID-19 samples collected from the United States, Italy and Spain covered acute and convalescent phases. The cDNA or gDNA used as material had been derived from T cells, B-cell-depleted T cells, or PBMCs.

Germline values: CDR1 SGHVS, CDR2 FQNEAQ. Trimming removed 6 bases at V and 2 bases at J, with 10 bases between. The CDR3 has 13 amino acids. Using immunoSEQ multiplex PCR, the repertoire was profiled, and TCRdb retains in-frame clones only, with some absent. The sample gives about 200,000 clones, about 82% of which show up once; 5.6% is in the top ten. Sequencing was performed on PBMCs or T cells enriched from blood (not recorded which). The clonotype comes from a man between 40 and 49 years old with acute COVID-19. The V call is TRBV7-8, the J call TRBJ1-2; no clear D. CDR3 bases: TGTGCCAGCAGTTCAGGCTCCAACTATGGCTACACCTTC. This encodes CASSSGSNYGYTF.